This is a list of T cell receptor beta chains from one sample in a study of tumor-infiltrating lymphocytes in primary liver carcinoma. TCRdb re-called the multiplex PCR reads through MiXCR, storing one row per CDR3 protein. The sample has approximately 300,000 distinct CDR3 sequences, roughly two thirds seen once; the top ten hold about 9.4%. The sample consisted of peripheral blood. These receptors were taken from a man aged 35 to 55 with primary liver carcinoma and hepatitis B virus infection. Both conserved end residues are part of each CDR3. Fields, in order: CDR3 protein, CDR3 DNA, V gene, J gene, clone size, D gene. A D gene is named only where the DNA matches it firmly. Only some rows state a clone size, as once, few, many or a class for expanded clones.

CDR3aa: CASSSGGGNIPYNEQLF
CDR3nt: TGTGCCAGCAGCTCGGGGGGGGGGAACATACCCTACAATGAGCAGCTCTTC
v_gene: TRBV11-2
j_gene: TRBJ2-1
abundance: -
d_gene: TRBD2

CDR3aa: CASSLRGKVTRYF
CDR3nt: TGTGCCAGCAGCTTAAGGGGGAAGGTGACCCGATACTTC
v_gene: TRBV7-8
j_gene: TRBJ2-5
abundance: -
d_gene: -

CDR3aa: CVSRQDSFQQYF
CDR3nt: TGTGTCAGCAGACAAGACAGTTTTCAGCAGTACTTC
v_gene: TRBV12-3/TRBV12-4
j_gene: TRBJ2-7
abundance: -
d_gene: -

CDR3aa: CASSQDAFTRNTIYF
CDR3nt: TGCGCCAGCAGCCAAGATGCGTTTACGAGAAACACCATATATTTT
v_gene: TRBV4-3
j_gene: TRBJ1-3
abundance: many
d_gene: -

CDR3aa: CASSLVAGRRLGQYF
CDR3nt: TGTGCCAGCAGCTTGGTAGCCGGGAGAAGGCTCGGGCAGTACTTC
v_gene: TRBV5-6
j_gene: TRBJ2-7
abundance: -
d_gene: -

CDR3aa: CANSQELAQRSTEAFF
CDR3nt: TGCGCCAACAGCCAAGAGCTTGCTCAACGGAGCACTGAAGCTTTTTTT
v_gene: TRBV4-1
j_gene: TRBJ1-1
abundance: -
d_gene: -

CDR3aa: CASSLGTGYRQPQHF
CDR3nt: TGCGCCAGCAGCCTAGGAACAGGGTACCGGCAGCCCCAGCATTTT
v_gene: TRBV5-1
j_gene: TRBJ1-5
abundance: few
d_gene: -

CDR3aa: CASTIGSNTETFF
CDR3nt: TGCGCCAGCACGATTGGATCGAACACTGAAACTTTCTTT
v_gene: TRBV5-1
j_gene: TRBJ1-1
abundance: -
d_gene: -

CDR3aa: CASSLPAGAGEQYF
CDR3nt: TGTGCCAGCAGTCTCCCAGCAGGGGCCGGGGAGCAGTACTTC
v_gene: TRBV28
j_gene: TRBJ2-7
abundance: few
d_gene: -

CDR3aa: CASSPRQGSYNEQFF
CDR3nt: TGTGCCAGCAGTCCCCGCCAGGGATCATACAATGAGCAGTTCTTC
v_gene: TRBV28
j_gene: TRBJ2-1
abundance: -
d_gene: -

CDR3aa: CASSNRAGGSYEQYF
CDR3nt: TGTGCCAGCTCCAACCGGGCGGGAGGGAGTTACGAGCAGTACTTC
v_gene: TRBV6-6
j_gene: TRBJ2-7
abundance: many
d_gene: TRBD2

CDR3aa: CASSPVDSDEQYF
CDR3nt: TGTGCCAGCAGCCCAGTGGACAGTGACGAGCAGTACTTC
v_gene: TRBV5-5
j_gene: TRBJ2-7
abundance: -
d_gene: -

CDR3aa: CASSLIQRGYTGEPFF
CDR3nt: TGTGCCAGCAGCTTGATACAGCGGGGTTACACCGGGGAGCCGTTTTTT
v_gene: TRBV5-6
j_gene: TRBJ2-2
abundance: -
d_gene: TRBD2

CDR3aa: CASSLANQANYGYTF
CDR3nt: TGTGCCAGCAGCTTGGCCAACCAGGCTAACTATGGCTACACCTTC
v_gene: TRBV5-5
j_gene: TRBJ1-2
abundance: many
d_gene: -

CDR3aa: CASSFGQGAPLHF
CDR3nt: TGCGCCAGCAGCTTTGGACAGGGAGCACCCCTCCACTTT
v_gene: TRBV5-1
j_gene: TRBJ1-6
abundance: few
d_gene: TRBD1

CDR3aa: CAWSVLQGGNTEAFF
CDR3nt: TGTGCCTGGAGTGTACTACAGGGGGGGAACACTGAAGCTTTCTTT
v_gene: TRBV30
j_gene: TRBJ1-1
abundance: once
d_gene: TRBD1

CDR3aa: CASSLPGQGGQYF
CDR3nt: TGTGCCAGCAGTTTGCCGGGACAGGGAGGGCAGTACTTC
v_gene: TRBV12-3/TRBV12-4
j_gene: TRBJ2-7
abundance: many
d_gene: TRBD1

CDR3aa: CSVEGRGASGNTLYF
CDR3nt: TGCAGCGTTGAGGGACGGGGGGCTTCTGGAAACACCCTATATTTT
v_gene: TRBV29-1
j_gene: TRBJ1-3
abundance: -
d_gene: -